The T cell receptor (beta chain) described here comes from a study of T cell changes during pregnancy in multiple sclerosis. The assay was immunoSEQ multiplex PCR, and TCRdb's table has in-frame clones only and misses some. The data show 40,000 to 45,000 clones, around nine tenths seen once. CDR3 size: 16 residues. V dropped 1 base and J dropped 3; count of bases not matched to a gene: 5. The V gene's germline CDR1 is SQVTM and CDR2 ANQGSEA. The source was CD8+ T cells from peripheral blood mononuclear cells, collected after pregnancy. The gene calls are TRBV29-1 and TRBJ2-1; TRBD2 aligns across 11 bases. This TCR was recovered from a female donor in good health, enrolled as a control in a pregnancy study. CDR3 region: CSVEGLAGGFYNEQFF. The CDR3, as DNA: TGCAGCGTTGAAGGGCTAGCGGGGGGATTCTACAATGAGCAGTTCTTC.